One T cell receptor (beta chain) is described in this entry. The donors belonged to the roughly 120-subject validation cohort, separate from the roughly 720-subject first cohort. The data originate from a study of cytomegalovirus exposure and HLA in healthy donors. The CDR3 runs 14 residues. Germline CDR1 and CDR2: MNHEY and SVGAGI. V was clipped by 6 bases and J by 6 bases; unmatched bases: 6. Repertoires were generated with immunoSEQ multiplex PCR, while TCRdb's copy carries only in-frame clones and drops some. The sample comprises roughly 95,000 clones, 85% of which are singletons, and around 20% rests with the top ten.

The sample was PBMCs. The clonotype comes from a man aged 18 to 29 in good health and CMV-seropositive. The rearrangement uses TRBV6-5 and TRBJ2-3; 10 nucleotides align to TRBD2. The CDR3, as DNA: TGTGCCAGCAGCCAGCGGGAGGGCGCTGATACGCAGTATTTT. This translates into CASSQREGADTQYF.